The entry that follows covers one TCR beta chain sequence. What it binds is unknown. Only in-frame clones appear in the TCRdb table, and some are missing; sequencing was by immunoSEQ multiplex PCR. The sample includes 45,000 to 50,000 clones, around three quarters seen only once; the top ten take 20% to 25%. Each patient experienced a relapse that followed autologous stem cell transplantation, and brentuximab vedotin exposure varied. This entry belongs to a study of PD-1 blockade in classical Hodgkin lymphoma. Study outcomes and limitations: Newly diagnosed patients were reported to start with lower TCR diversity than healthy donors. Whatever underlies the repertoire differences (possibly disease activity or prior therapy) remains undefined. With CD4+ cells, TCR diversity rose significantly by C4D1, but not with CD8+ cells. Complete responders entered with baseline diversity on par with newly diagnosed patients, the results showed.

The sequenced sample was peripheral blood mononuclear cells (PBMCs), obtained before the second cycle of nivolumab. The TCR originated in a human donor with classical Hodgkin lymphoma.

This CDR3 reads CASSPQMGRSYGYTF. CDR3 nucleotides: TGTGCCAGCTCACCACAGATGGGCAGGAGCTATGGCTACACCTTC. This chain uses TRBV18 with TRBJ1-2; D is unclear. Germline CDR1 KGHSH, CDR2 LQKENI. The V and J ends lost 1 base and 4 bases respectively, with 13 bases between them. This CDR3 contains 15 residues.